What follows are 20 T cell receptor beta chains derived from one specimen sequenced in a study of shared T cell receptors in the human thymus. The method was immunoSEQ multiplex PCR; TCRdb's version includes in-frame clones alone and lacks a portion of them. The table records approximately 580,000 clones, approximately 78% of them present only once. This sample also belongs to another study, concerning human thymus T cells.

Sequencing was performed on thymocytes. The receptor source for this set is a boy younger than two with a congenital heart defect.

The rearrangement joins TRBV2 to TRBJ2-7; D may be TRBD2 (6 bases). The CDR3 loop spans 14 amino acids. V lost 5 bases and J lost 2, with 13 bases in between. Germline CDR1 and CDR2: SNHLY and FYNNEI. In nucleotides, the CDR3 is TGTGCCAGCAGTCCGGGACTCCTTACCTACGAGCAGTACTTC. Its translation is CASSPGLLTYEQYF.

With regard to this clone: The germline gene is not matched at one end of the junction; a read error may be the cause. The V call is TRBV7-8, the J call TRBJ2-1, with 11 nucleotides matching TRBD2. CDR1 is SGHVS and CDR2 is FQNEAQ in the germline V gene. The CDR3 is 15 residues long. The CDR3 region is CASSRGTSGGDRELF. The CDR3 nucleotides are TGTGCCAGCAGCCGAGGGACTAGCGGAGGGGACCGTGAGCTCTTC.

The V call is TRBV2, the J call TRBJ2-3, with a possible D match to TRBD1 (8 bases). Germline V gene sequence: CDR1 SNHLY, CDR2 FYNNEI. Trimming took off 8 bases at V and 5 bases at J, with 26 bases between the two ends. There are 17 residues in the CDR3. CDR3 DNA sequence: TGTGCCAGCCATTACAGGGGGGGTGACCGACGTAGAGATACGCAGTATTTT. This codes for CASHYRGGDRRRDTQYF.

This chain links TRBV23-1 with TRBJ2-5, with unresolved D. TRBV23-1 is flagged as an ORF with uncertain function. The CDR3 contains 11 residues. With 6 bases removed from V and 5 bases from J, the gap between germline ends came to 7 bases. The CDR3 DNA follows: TGCGCCAGCAGGAACAACGAGACCCAGTACTTC. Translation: CASRNNETQYF.

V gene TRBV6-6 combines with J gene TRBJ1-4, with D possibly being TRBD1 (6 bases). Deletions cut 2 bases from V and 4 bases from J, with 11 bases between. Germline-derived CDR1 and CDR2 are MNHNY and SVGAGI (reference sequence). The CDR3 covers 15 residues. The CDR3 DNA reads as TGTGCCAGCAGTTACGGAGGGGGGGATAATGAAAAACTGTTTTTT. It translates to CASSYGGGDNEKLFF.

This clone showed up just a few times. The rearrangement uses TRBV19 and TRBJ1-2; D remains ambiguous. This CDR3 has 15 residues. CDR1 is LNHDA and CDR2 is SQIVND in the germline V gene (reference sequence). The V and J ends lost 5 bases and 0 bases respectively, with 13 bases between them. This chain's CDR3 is CASSPRLRSNYGYTF. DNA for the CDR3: TGTGCCAGTAGTCCCAGACTGCGATCTAACTATGGCTACACCTTC.

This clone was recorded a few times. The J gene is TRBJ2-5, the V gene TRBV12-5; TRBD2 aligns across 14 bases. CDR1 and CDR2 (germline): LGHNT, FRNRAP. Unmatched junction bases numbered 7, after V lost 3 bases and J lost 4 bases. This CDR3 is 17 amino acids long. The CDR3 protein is CASGFLVTSGRGETQYF. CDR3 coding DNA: TGTGCTAGTGGTTTCCTCGTGACTAGCGGGAGGGGAGAGACCCAGTACTTC.

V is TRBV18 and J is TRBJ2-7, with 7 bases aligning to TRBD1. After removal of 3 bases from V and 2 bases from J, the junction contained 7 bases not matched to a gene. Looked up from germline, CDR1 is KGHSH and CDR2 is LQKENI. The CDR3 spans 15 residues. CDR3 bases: TGTGCCAGCTCACCGCGAAGACAGGGCCCCTACGAGCAGTACTTC. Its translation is CASSPRRQGPYEQYF.

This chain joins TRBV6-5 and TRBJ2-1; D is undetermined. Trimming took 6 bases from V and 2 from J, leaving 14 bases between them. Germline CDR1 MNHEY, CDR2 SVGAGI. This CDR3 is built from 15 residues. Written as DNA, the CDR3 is TGTGCCAGCAGCTCCGACAAGGTTACCTACAATGAGCAGTTCTTC. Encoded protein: CASSSDKVTYNEQFF.

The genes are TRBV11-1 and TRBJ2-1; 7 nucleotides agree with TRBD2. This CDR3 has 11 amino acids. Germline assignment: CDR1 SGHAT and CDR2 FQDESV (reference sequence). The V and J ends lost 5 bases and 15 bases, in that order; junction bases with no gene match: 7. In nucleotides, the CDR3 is TGTGCCAGCAGCGAGGGGACTACGTCGTTCTTC. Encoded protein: CASSEGTTSFF.

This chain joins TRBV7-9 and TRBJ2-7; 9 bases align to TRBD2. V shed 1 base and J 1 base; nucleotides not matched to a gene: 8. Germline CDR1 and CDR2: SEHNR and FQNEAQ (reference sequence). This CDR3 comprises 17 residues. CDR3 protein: CASSLGVAGDQSYEQYF. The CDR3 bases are TGTGCCAGCAGCTTAGGAGTAGCGGGAGATCAGTCCTACGAGCAGTACTTC. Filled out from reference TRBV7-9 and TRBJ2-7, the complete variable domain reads DTGVSQNPRHKITKRGQNVTFRCDPISEHNRLYWYRQTLGQGPEFLTYFQNEAQLEKSRLLSDRFSAERPKGSFSTLEIQRTEQGDSAMYLCASSLGVAGDQSYEQYFGPGTRLTVT.

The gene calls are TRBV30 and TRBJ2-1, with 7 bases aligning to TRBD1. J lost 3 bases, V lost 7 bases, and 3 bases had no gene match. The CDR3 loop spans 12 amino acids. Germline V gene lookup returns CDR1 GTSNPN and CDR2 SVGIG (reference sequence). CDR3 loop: CAFRDSYNEQFF. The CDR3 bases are TGTGCCTTCCGGGACAGCTACAATGAGCAGTTCTTC.

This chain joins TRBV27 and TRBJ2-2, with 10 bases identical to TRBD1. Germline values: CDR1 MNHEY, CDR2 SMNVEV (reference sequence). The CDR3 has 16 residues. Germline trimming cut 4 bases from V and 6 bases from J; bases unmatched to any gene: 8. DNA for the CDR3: TGTGCCAGCAGTTCGACCCCGGGACAGGGGTCCGGGGAGCTGTTTTTT. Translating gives CASSSTPGQGSGELFF.

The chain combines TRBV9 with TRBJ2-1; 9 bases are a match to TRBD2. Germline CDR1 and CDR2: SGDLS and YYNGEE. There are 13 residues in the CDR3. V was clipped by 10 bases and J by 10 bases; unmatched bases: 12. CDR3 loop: CAYKREVNAEQFF. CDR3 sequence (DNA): TGTGCCTACAAGCGGGAGGTCAATGCGGAGCAGTTCTTC.

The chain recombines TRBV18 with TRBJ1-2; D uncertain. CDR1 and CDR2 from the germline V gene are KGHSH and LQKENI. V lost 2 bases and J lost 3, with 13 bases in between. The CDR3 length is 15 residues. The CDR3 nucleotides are TGTGCCAGCTCACCAAAGGCGGGAACTGACTATGGCTACACCTTC. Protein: CASSPKAGTDYGYTF.

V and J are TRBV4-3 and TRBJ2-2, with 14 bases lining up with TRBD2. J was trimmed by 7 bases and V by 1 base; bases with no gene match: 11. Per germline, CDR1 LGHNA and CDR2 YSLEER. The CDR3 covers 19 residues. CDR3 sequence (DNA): TGCGCCAGCAGCCAAGCTCTTCCGACTAGCGGGAGGGCGAGCGGGGAGCTGTTTTTT. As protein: CASSQALPTSGRASGELFF.

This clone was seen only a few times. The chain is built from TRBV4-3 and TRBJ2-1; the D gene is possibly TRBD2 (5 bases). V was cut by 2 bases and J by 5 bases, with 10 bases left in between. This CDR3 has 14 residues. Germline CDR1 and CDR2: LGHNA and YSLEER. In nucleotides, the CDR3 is TGCGCCAGCAGCCAACCCGGAGCGGACAATGAGCAGTTCTTC. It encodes CASSQPGADNEQFF.

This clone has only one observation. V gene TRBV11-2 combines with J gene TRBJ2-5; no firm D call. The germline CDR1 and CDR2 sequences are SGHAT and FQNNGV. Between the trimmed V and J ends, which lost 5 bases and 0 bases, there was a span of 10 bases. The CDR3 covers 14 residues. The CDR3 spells CASSPTVHQETQYF. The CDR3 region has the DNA TGTGCCAGCAGCCCCACGGTGCACCAAGAGACCCAGTACTTC.

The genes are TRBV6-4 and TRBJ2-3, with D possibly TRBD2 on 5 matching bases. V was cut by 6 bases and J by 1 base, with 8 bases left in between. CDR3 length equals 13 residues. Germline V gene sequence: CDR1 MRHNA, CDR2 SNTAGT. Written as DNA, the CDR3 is TGTGCCAGCAGGGAGGACGGCACAGATACGCAGTATTTT. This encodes CASREDGTDTQYF.

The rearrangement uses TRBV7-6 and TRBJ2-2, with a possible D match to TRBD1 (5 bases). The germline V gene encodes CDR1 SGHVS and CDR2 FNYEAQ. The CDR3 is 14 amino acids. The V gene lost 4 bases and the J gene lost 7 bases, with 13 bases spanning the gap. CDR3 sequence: CASSSGQGGGELFF. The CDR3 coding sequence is TGTGCCAGCAGCTCCGGGCAGGGTGGCGGGGAGCTGTTTTTT.